This passage covers 30 T cell receptor beta chains from one sample sequenced in a study of blood T cell repertoires in COVID-19. Clones were read by immunoSEQ multiplex PCR, and TCRdb kept only the in-frame ones, dropping some. Counted here are some 73,000 clones, about 89% occurring once; the ten biggest clones make up around 13%. Sequenced input: peripheral blood. These receptors were collected from a woman aged 60-70 years with acute or convalescent COVID-19.

This clone occurred a few times. J is TRBJ2-2 and V is TRBV2; perhaps TRBD1 as D (5 bases). CDR3 length equals 13 residues. The V and J ends lost 8 bases and 0 bases respectively, with 7 bases between them. Germline CDR1 and CDR2: SNHLY and FYNNEI. For the CDR3, the DNA is TGTGCCAGCTCACAGGCGAACACCGGGGAGCTGTTTTTT. Translated, it gives CASSQANTGELFF.

This rearrangement joins TRBV5-1 to TRBJ2-2; the match to TRBD2 covers 7 bases. Trimming at V came to 4 bases and at J to 4 bases, leaving 7 bases not matched to a gene. This CDR3 spans 15 amino acids. Germline V gives CDR1 SGHRS, CDR2 YFSETQ. The CDR3, as DNA: TGCGCCAGCAGCCGTACTAGCGAGGGCACCGGGGAGCTGTTTTTT. Translation gives CASSRTSEGTGELFF. The full variable domain, completed using reference TRBV5-1 and TRBJ2-2, is KAGVTQTPRYLIKTRGQQVTLSCSPISGHRSVSWYQQTPGQGLQFLFEYFSETQRNKGNFPGRFSGRQFSNSRSEMNVSTLELGDSALYLCASSRTSEGTGELFFGEGSRLTVL.

The CDR3 DNA sequence: TGTGCCAGCAGCGTCTCTTACCGCGACAGGGGGCGGAATGAGCAGTTCTTC. It codes for CASSVSYRDRGRNEQFF. The V and J genes are TRBV11-2 and TRBJ2-1, with TRBD1 matching over 10 bases. V lost 5 bases to trimming and J lost 7 bases; unmatched junction nucleotides: 14. Germline values: CDR1 SGHAT, CDR2 FQNNGV. The CDR3 has 17 amino acids.

The chain carries TRBV19 and TRBJ1-4, with D hard to call. This CDR3 region has 18 residues. V was shortened by 5 bases and J by 0 bases, with 19 bases between the two germline ends. Per germline, CDR1 LNHDA and CDR2 SQIVND (reference sequence). This CDR3 is CASSPLSKGGSTNEKLFF. DNA for the CDR3: TGTGCCAGTAGTCCCCTCAGTAAGGGAGGTTCAACTAATGAAAAACTGTTTTTT.

J is TRBJ2-3 and V is TRBV29-1, with 13 bases that match TRBD2. The V gene end was trimmed by 6 bases and the J gene end by 7 bases; junction bases not matched to a gene: 7. Per germline, CDR1 SQVTM and CDR2 ANQGSEA. This CDR3 has 14 amino acids. The DNA for the CDR3 is TGCAGCGTGGCAACTAGCGGGGGGGCAAATACGCAGTATTTT. The encoded protein is CSVATSGGANTQYF.

The chain joins TRBV2 to TRBJ1-5, with 11 bases lining up with TRBD1. This CDR3 has 14 amino acids. After removal of 6 bases from V and 9 bases from J, the junction contained 7 bases not matched to a gene. The germline gives CDR1 SNHLY, CDR2 FYNNEI. CDR3 coding DNA: TGTGCCAGCAGAGGACAGGGGGCGTCAGGGCCCCAGCATTTT. Residues: CASRGQGASGPQHF.

The chain joins TRBV27 to TRBJ2-1; TRBD2 aligns across 9 bases. The V and J ends lost 2 bases and 2 bases, in that order; junction bases with no gene match: 7. This CDR3 has 17 residues. From germline, CDR1 is MNHEY and CDR2 SMNVEV (reference sequence). CDR3 sequence reads: CASSLELAGAPYNEQFF. Here the CDR3 DNA reads TGTGCCAGCAGTTTAGAGTTAGCGGGGGCTCCCTACAATGAGCAGTTCTTC.

Comments on this clone: This same CDR3 is encoded by further DNA sequences in the sample. This chain uses TRBV3-1 (or the pseudogene TRBV3-2) with TRBJ2-7; 7 bases are a match to TRBD2. The CDR3 runs to 13 residues. Germline trimming cut 4 bases from V and 6 bases from J; bases unmatched to any gene: 6. Germline V CDR1 and CDR2: LGHDT, YNNKEL (reference sequence). CDR3 DNA sequence: TGTGCCAGCAGCCCTGGTGGGGGGGTCGAGCAGTACTTC. Residues: CASSPGGGVEQYF.

The rearrangement uses TRBV27 and TRBJ1-2; D is possibly TRBD1 (6 bases). V was clipped by 6 bases and J by 1 base, with 12 bases between them. The CDR3 runs 14 residues. CDR1 and CDR2 from the germline V gene are MNHEY and SMNVEV (reference sequence). The CDR3 is CASRGSGDNYGYTF. CDR3 nucleotides: TGTGCCAGCAGGGGTTCAGGGGATAACTATGGCTACACCTTC.

The CDR3 loop reads CASSRRQVESAGANVLTF. CDR3 sequence (DNA): TGTGCCAGCAGCCGACGACAGGTGGAGAGCGCCGGGGCCAACGTCCTGACTTTC. The gene calls are TRBV3-1 (or the pseudogene TRBV3-2) and TRBJ2-6; perhaps TRBD1 as D (6 bases). V was trimmed by 4 bases and J by 4 bases, leaving 20 bases between them. Germline assignment: CDR1 LGHDT and CDR2 YNNKEL (reference sequence). The CDR3 spans 18 residues.

The rearrangement uses TRBV7-9 and TRBJ2-5; TRBD2 matches at 8 bases. J was trimmed by 5 bases and V by 2 bases; bases with no gene match: 4. Per germline, CDR1 SEHNR and CDR2 FQNEAQ (reference sequence). This CDR3 spans 14 amino acids. In DNA form, the CDR3 reads TGTGCCAGCAGCTTAACCAGCGGGGGTGAGACCCAGTACTTC. This codes for CASSLTSGGETQYF. Using reference TRBV7-9 and TRBJ2-5 for the parts outside the CDR3, the full variable domain is DTGVSQNPRHKITKRGQNVTFRCDPISEHNRLYWYRQTLGQGPEFLTYFQNEAQLEKSRLLSDRFSAERPKGSFSTLEIQRTEQGDSAMYLCASSLTSGGETQYFGPGTRLLVL.

This chain joins TRBV5-4 and TRBJ2-3, with 8 bases fitting TRBD2. CDR3 size: 15 residues. The ends lost 4 bases at V and 1 base at J; junction bases unmatched: 5. CDR1 and CDR2 (germline): SGHNT, YYREEE (reference sequence). The CDR3 nucleotides read TGTGCCAGCAGCCGACCGGGACTAGGCACAGATACGCAGTATTTT. Translated, it gives CASSRPGLGTDTQYF.

This clone was counted between two and nine times. V is TRBV7-6 and J is TRBJ1-3; tentative D call: TRBD1 (6 bases). The CDR3 length is 17 residues. V shed 3 bases and J shed 0 bases, with 15 bases lying between them. Germline V gene data show CDR1 as SGHVS and CDR2 as FNYEAQ. The CDR3, as DNA: TGTGCCAGCAGCTTTGGGGACATTACTTCCTCTGGAAACACCATATATTTT. Translated, it gives CASSFGDITSSGNTIYF.

The chain links TRBV10-3 to TRBJ1-1, with 11 bases fitting TRBD1. The CDR3 is 15 residues long. Germline V gives CDR1 ENHRY, CDR2 SYGVKD. The ends lost 6 bases at V and 0 bases at J; junction bases unmatched: 3. The DNA for the CDR3 is TGTGCCATCAGGGGGACAGGGGGTGTGAACACTGAAGCTTTCTTT. This codes for CAIRGTGGVNTEAFF.

The chain is built from TRBV27 and TRBJ1-5; D is perhaps TRBD1 (6 bases). Germline values: CDR1 MNHEY, CDR2 SMNVEV (reference sequence). V was cut by 5 bases and J by 4 bases, with 21 bases left in between. The CDR3 is made up of 17 amino acids. In DNA form, the CDR3 reads TGTGCCAGCAGTAGTATGGACAGCCGTATGTGGAATCAGCCCCAGCATTTT. This codes for CASSSMDSRMWNQPQHF.

The gene calls are TRBV28 and TRBJ1-1, with a possible D match to TRBD1 (5 bases). CDR3 length equals 16 residues. Germline V gene data show CDR1 as MDHEN and CDR2 as SYDVKM. Deletions cut 1 base from V and 2 bases from J, with 14 bases between. CDR3 residues: CASSLSVTGRNTEAFF. In nucleotides, the CDR3 is TGTGCCAGCAGTTTATCTGTAACAGGTAGAAACACTGAAGCTTTCTTT.

The V call is TRBV7-2, the J call TRBJ1-5, with no clear D. The CDR3 runs 15 residues. The ends were cut back, 5 bases at V and 0 bases at J, with 11 bases in the middle. CDR1 and CDR2 (germline): SGHTA, FQGNSA. In DNA form, the CDR3 reads TGTGCCAGCAGCCCGGCGCGGGCTAGCAATCAGCCCCAGCATTTT. It codes for CASSPARASNQPQHF.

This rearrangement joins TRBV5-1 to TRBJ2-7, with 8 bases lining up with TRBD1. In germline, CDR1 is SGHRS, CDR2 YFSETQ. With 0 bases clipped from V and 3 bases from J, the junction kept 8 bases outside the gene matches. The CDR3 length is 16 residues. The CDR3 here is CASSLGIGQGDYEQYF. CDR3 nucleotides: TGCGCCAGCAGCTTGGGCATCGGACAGGGAGACTACGAGCAGTACTTC.

This sequence joins TRBV5-5 and TRBJ2-3; TRBD1 is a possible D gene (5 bases). Trimming cost V 7 bases and J 0 bases, with 12 bases left between them. Per the germline V gene, CDR1 is SGHKS and CDR2 is YYEKEE (reference sequence). The CDR3 spans 14 residues. The CDR3 spells CASQGSSSTDTQYF. The CDR3 region has the DNA TGTGCCAGCCAGGGCTCCTCAAGCACAGATACGCAGTATTTT.

CDR3 region: CASSDPGTSGGPPNEQFF. DNA of the CDR3: TGTGCCAGCAGTGACCCCGGGACTAGCGGGGGGCCGCCAAATGAGCAGTTCTTC. This chain links TRBV25-1 with TRBJ2-1; 15 bases map to TRBD2. Per germline, CDR1 MGHDK and CDR2 SYGVNS. V dropped 3 bases and J dropped 7; count of bases not matched to a gene: 10. This CDR3 has 18 amino acids.

The V call is TRBV7-7, the J call TRBJ2-7, with D unresolved. The CDR3 extends over 14 amino acids. V dropped 5 bases and J dropped 0 bases, with 11 bases sitting between them. Germline CDR1 and CDR2: SSHAT and FNYEAQ (reference sequence). The CDR3 spells CASSPDTTSYEQYF. DNA of the CDR3: TGTGCCAGCAGCCCGGATACTACCTCCTACGAGCAGTACTTC.

This clone was detected only a few times. The rearrangement links TRBV2 to TRBJ1-2; a possible D gene is TRBD1 (5 bases). CDR3 length: 15 residues. Deletions cut 4 bases from V and 4 bases from J, with 16 bases between. Germline values: CDR1 SNHLY, CDR2 FYNNEI. The CDR3 DNA is TGTGCCAGCAGTGTCGGGGGGGACGGTTTCTATGGCTACACCTTC. Translated, it gives CASSVGGDGFYGYTF.

The V and J genes are TRBV2 and TRBJ2-5; no definite D call. The ends were cut back, 9 bases at V and 1 base at J, with 6 bases in the middle. CDR3 size: 11 residues. Germline lookup yields CDR1 SNHLY and CDR2 FYNNEI. The CDR3 loop is CARSFQETQYF. Here the CDR3 DNA reads TGTGCCAGGTCGTTCCAAGAGACCCAGTACTTC.

The chain couples TRBV7-9 to TRBJ2-1; 9 nucleotides align to TRBD2. Trimming at V came to 1 base and at J to 0 bases, leaving 7 bases not matched to a gene. CDR3 length equals 18 residues. The germline CDR1 and CDR2 sequences are SEHNR and FQNEAQ (reference sequence). CDR3 loop: CASSLVRGGVHSYNEQFF. CDR3 bases: TGTGCCAGCAGCTTAGTGCGGGGGGGCGTCCACTCCTACAATGAGCAGTTCTTC.

The chain carries TRBV14 and TRBJ2-3, with 10 bases lining up with TRBD2. Trimming cost V 3 bases and J 4 bases; bases outside gene matches: 1. The CDR3 extends over 14 amino acids. Looked up from germline, CDR1 is SGHDN and CDR2 is FVKESK. Here the CDR3 DNA reads TGTGCCAGCAGCCACGGGACTAGCGCAGATACGCAGTATTTT. Translating it yields CASSHGTSADTQYF.

This chain connects TRBV24-1 to TRBJ2-4; D perhaps matches TRBD1 (8 bases). The germline gives CDR1 KGHDR, CDR2 SFDVKD. V lost 2 bases and J 1 base, leaving 20 bases between the germline ends. The CDR3 has 19 residues. CDR3 residues: CATSDWRGRTGNAKNIQYF. The CDR3 DNA reads TGTGCCACCAGTGATTGGCGGGGGCGGACAGGGAATGCCAAAAACATTCAGTACTTC.

The chain is built from TRBV28 and TRBJ2-7, with 7 bases identical to TRBD1. Germline V gene data show CDR1 as MDHEN and CDR2 as SYDVKM. CDR3 length equals 13 residues. V gave up 6 bases and J gave up 5 bases; unmatched junction bases: 7. The CDR3 DNA follows: TGTGCCAGCAGAAGACAGGGTACTCACGAGCAGTACTTC. This sequence encodes CASRRQGTHEQYF.

The chain recombines TRBV9 with TRBJ1-4; tentative D call: TRBD1 (5 bases). This CDR3 region has 15 residues. The germline V gene encodes CDR1 SGDLS and CDR2 YYNGEE. The V end was cut by 0 bases, the J end by 7 bases, with 13 bases between. The CDR3 region is CASSVGGGAGEKLFF. CDR3 in DNA: TGTGCCAGCAGCGTAGGGGGAGGGGCTGGTGAAAAACTGTTTTTT.

The CDR3 spells CASRVQGYSNQPQHF. The CDR3 DNA follows: TGTGCCAGCAGGGTACAGGGTTATAGCAATCAGCCCCAGCATTTT. This sequence joins TRBV28 and TRBJ1-5; possible D gene TRBD1, 6 bases. Germline V gives CDR1 MDHEN, CDR2 SYDVKM. V lost 6 bases and J lost 0, with 12 bases in between. The CDR3 is 15 residues long.

The chain is built from TRBV18 and TRBJ2-7, with a tentative D call TRBD1 (6 bases). Germline CDR1 is KGHSH and CDR2 is LQKENI. This CDR3 has 13 residues. V lost 2 bases to trimming and J lost 6 bases, with 11 bases between them. CDR3 sequence: CASSPYTGIEQYF. The CDR3 DNA reads TGTGCCAGCTCACCATACACAGGGATCGAGCAGTACTTC.